This TCR beta chain was profiled in a study of CD8 T cells in Susac syndrome. Study findings and constraints: The TCR sequencing and HLA analysis in the study involved a relatively small number of individuals, as the study acknowledged.

The CDR3 spans 16 residues. V was trimmed by 0 bases and J by 9 bases, leaving 19 bases between them. Germline values: CDR1 SEHNR, CDR2 FQNEAQ (reference sequence). Random hexamers served to reverse transcribe about 0.5 to 1 ug RNA. A single record per CDR3 protein comes from TCRdb applying MiXCR to the immunoSEQ multiplex PCR reads. The sample yields under 80,000 distinct CDR3 sequences, approximately 94% seen once. Worth noting for this clonotype: Its specificity is not known.

Source material: CD8+ T cells from PBMCs. This sequence originates from a human donor with multiple sclerosis. V is TRBV7-9 and J is TRBJ2-3; D possibly corresponds to TRBD1 (6 bases). CDR3 in DNA: TGTGCCAGCAGCTTAGCCCCGATAGACGAAGGGGGAACGCAGTATTTT. It yields the protein CASSLAPIDEGGTQYF.